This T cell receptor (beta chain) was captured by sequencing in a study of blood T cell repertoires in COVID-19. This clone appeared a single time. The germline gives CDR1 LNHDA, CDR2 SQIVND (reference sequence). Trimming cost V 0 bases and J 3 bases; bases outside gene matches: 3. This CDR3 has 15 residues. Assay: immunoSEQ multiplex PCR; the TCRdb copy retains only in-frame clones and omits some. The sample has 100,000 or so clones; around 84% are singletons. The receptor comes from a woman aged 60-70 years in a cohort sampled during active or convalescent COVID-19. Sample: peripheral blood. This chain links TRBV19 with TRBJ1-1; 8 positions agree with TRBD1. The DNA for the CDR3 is TGTGCCAGTAGTATAGACAGGGGGCCGGACACTGAAGCTTTCTTT. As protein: CASSIDRGPDTEAFF.